This TCR beta chain was sequenced during a study of blood T cell repertoires in COVID-19. Repertoires were generated with immunoSEQ multiplex PCR, while TCRdb's copy carries only in-frame clones and drops some. The sample lists about 370,000 clones; 75% to 90% were seen once. The germline V gene encodes CDR1 SGHNT and CDR2 YYREEE (reference sequence). Trimming at V came to 2 bases and at J to 0 bases, leaving 7 bases not matched to a gene. This CDR3 region has 18 residues. This clonotype was obtained from a man younger than 35 who had recovered from COVID-19. This chain joins TRBV5-4 and TRBJ2-7, with 14 positions matching TRBD2. The specimen sequenced was PBMCs or T cells enriched from blood (not recorded which). The CDR3 coding sequence is TGTGCCAGCAGCTTCGGGACTAGCGGGAGTGGGAGCTCCTACGAGCAGTACTTC. Its translation is CASSFGTSGSGSSYEQYF.